This T cell receptor (beta chain) was recorded in a study of metastatic and nonmetastatic thyroid tumors. All patients were treatment-naive before thyroid surgery. The CDR3 has 14 amino acids. The germline V gene encodes CDR1 MNHEY and CDR2 SMNVEV (reference sequence). Findings of the study overall: Reports indicated that malignant thyroid tumors showed significantly higher TCR beta diversity than benign nodules did, in blood and tumor.

A remark on this clone: Its matching antigen is unknown. One end of the junction fails to match germline, which may point to a read error.

TCRdb ran MiXCR on the PCR reads. The sample lists roughly 32,000 clones, 18% occurring once. The origin of this receptor is a female donor with papillary thyroid cancer or a benign thyroid nodule (not recorded which). Some clones in this sample may be carry-over from other donors' samples. Specimen: blood. J is TRBJ2-7 and V is TRBV27; TRBD2 matches 9 bases. CDR3 protein: CAIRVAGDSHDQYF. The CDR3 DNA reads TGTGCCATCAGGGTAGCGGGGGACTCCCACGATCAGTACTTC.